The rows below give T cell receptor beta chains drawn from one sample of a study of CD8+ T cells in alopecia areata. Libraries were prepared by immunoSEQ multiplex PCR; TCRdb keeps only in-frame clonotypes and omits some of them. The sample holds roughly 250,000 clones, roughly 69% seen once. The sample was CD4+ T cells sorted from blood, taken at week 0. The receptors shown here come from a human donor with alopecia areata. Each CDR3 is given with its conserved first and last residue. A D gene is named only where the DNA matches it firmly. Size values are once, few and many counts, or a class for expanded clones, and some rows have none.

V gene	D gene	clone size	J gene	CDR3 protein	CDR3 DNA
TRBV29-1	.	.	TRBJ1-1	CSVRPQNTEAFF	TGCAGCGTTAGGCCCCAGAACACTGAAGCTTTCTTT
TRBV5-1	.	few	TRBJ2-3	CASSPPAGLTDTQYF	TGCGCCAGCAGCCCCCCCGCAGGGTTGACAGATACGCAGTATTTT
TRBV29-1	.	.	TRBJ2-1	CSLTGRKGFYNEQFF	TGCAGCCTGACCGGTAGGAAGGGGTTCTACAATGAGCAGTTCTTC
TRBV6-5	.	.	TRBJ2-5	CASSYKETQYF	TGTGCCAGCAGTTACAAGGAGACCCAGTACTTC
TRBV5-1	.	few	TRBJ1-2	CASSGGGGWGYTF	TGCGCCAGCAGCGGGGGAGGCGGCTGGGGCTACACCTTC
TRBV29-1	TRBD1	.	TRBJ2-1	CSIGTGAFYNEQFF	TGCAGTATAGGGACAGGGGCCTTCTACAATGAGCAGTTCTTC
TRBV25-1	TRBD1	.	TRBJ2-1	CASRMTGPYNEQFF	TGTGCCAGCAGGATGACAGGGCCCTACAATGAGCAGTTCTTC
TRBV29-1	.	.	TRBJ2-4	CSVLSGPVNIQYF	TGCAGCGTTTTATCTGGACCTGTAAACATTCAGTACTTC
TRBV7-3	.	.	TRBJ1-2	CASSPSGGRDSTF	TGTGCCAGCAGCCCTTCCGGGGGACGGGATTCCACCTTC
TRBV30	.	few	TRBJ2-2	CARAQGATGELFF	TGTGCCAGAGCCCAGGGCGCCACCGGGGAGCTGTTTTTT
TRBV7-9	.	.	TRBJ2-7	CASSFGRSYEQYF	TGTGCCAGCAGCTTCGGACGATCCTACGAGCAGTACTTC
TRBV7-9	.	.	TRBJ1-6	CASSLDRWDSPLHF	TGTGCCAGCAGCTTAGATCGATGGGATTCACCCCTCCACTTT
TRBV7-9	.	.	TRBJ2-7	CASSLDAGPYEQYF	TGTGCCAGCAGCTTAGACGCAGGTCCCTACGAGCAGTACTTC
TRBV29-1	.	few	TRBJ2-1	CSVEGQGKGQFF	TGCAGCGTTGAAGGGCAGGGGAAGGGGCAGTTCTTC
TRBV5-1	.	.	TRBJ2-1	CASSLGNLNEQFF	TGCGCCAGCAGCTTGGGAAATCTCAATGAGCAGTTCTTC
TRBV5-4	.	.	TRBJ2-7	CASSLDLPRDSFSYEQYF	TGTGCCAGCAGCTTGGACCTGCCGCGGGACAGTTTCTCCTACGAGCAGTACTTC
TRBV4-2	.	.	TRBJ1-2	CASSQEWVGRTNYGYTF	TGTGCCAGCAGCCAAGAATGGGTGGGACGGACTAACTATGGCTACACCTTC
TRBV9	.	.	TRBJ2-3	CASSEGTQYF	TGTGCCAGCAGCGAGGGTACGCAGTATTTT
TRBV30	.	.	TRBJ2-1	CAWSGTVAEQFF	TGTGCCTGGAGTGGGACGGTGGCGGAGCAGTTCTTC
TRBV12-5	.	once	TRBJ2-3	CASGHITDTQYF	TGTGCTAGTGGACATATAACAGATACGCAGTATTTT
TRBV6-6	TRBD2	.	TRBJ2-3	CASSYLAGDSTDTQYF	TGTGCCAGCAGTTACCTAGCGGGCGACAGCACAGATACGCAGTATTTT
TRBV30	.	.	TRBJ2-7	CAWSTGYSYEQYF	TGTGCCTGGAGTACAGGGTACTCCTACGAGCAGTACTTC
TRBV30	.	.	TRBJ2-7	CAWSLGQGAQYF	TGTGCCTGGAGTTTGGGTCAGGGCGCGCAGTACTTC
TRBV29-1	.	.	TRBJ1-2	CSGFAGGNNYGYTF	TGCAGCGGGTTTGCCGGGGGGAATAACTATGGCTACACCTTC
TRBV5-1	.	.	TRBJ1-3	CASSTGTSGNTIYF	TGCGCCAGCAGCACGGGAACCTCTGGAAACACCATATATTTT
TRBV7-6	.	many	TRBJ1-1	CASSLLTNTEAFF	TGTGCCAGCAGCTTATTGACGAACACTGAAGCTTTCTTT
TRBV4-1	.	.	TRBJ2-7	CASSPWGQGGFYEQYF	TGCGCCAGCAGCCCGTGGGGGCAGGGGGGATTCTACGAGCAGTACTTC
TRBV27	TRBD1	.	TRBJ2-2	CASSRSRTGVSDTGELFF	TGTGCCAGCAGCCGATCGAGGACAGGGGTATCGGACACCGGGGAGCTGTTTTTT
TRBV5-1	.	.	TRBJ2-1	CASSPPGDEQFF	TGCGCCAGCAGCCCCCCAGGAGACGAGCAGTTCTTC
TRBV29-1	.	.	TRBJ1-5	CSVRRNADQPQHF	TGCAGCGTCCGGAGGAACGCGGATCAGCCCCAGCATTTT
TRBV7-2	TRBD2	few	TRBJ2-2	CASSLIGTSGNTGELFF	TGTGCCAGCAGCCTAATCGGGACTAGCGGGAACACCGGGGAGCTGTTTTTT
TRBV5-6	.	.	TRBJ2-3	CASSLSGWGDTQYF	TGTGCCAGCAGCTTGTCAGGGTGGGGAGATACGCAGTATTTT
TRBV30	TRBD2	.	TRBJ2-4	CAWRLAGGGNIQYF	TGTGCCTGGAGGCTAGCGGGGGGTGGAAACATTCAGTACTTC
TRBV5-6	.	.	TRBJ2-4	CASSRPTANIQYF	TGTGCCAGCAGCCGACCGACAGCTAACATTCAGTACTTC
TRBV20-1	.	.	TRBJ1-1	CSARGVAEAFF	TGCAGTGCTAGAGGGGTCGCTGAAGCTTTCTTT